Shown below are 28 T cell receptor beta chains from a single sample sequenced in a study of blood T cell repertoires in COVID-19. The table came from immunoSEQ multiplex PCR; TCRdb's copy has only in-frame clones and leaves some out. The data hold around 160,000 clones, with around 81% observed a single time. Sequenced: peripheral blood. The origin of the receptors is a man aged 60-69 years with active or convalescent COVID-19.

The gene calls are TRBV2 and TRBJ2-6; 9 bases are shared with TRBD2. This CDR3 region has 18 residues. V was pared by 4 bases and J by 1 base, with 8 bases of the junction left unmatched. From germline, CDR1 is SNHLY and CDR2 FYNNEI. Here the CDR3 DNA reads TGTGCCAGCAGTGGAGGCGGGAGGGCCTTTTCTGGGGCCAACGTCCTGACTTTC. It specifies CASSGGGRAFSGANVLTF.

This clone was detected only a few times. The genes are TRBV28 and TRBJ1-1, with 7 bases identical to TRBD1. Trimming removed 8 bases from V and 5 bases from J; junction bases left unmatched: 8. The germline CDR1 and CDR2 sequences are MDHEN and SYDVKM. This CDR3 comprises 13 residues. CDR3 residues: CASPDRVETEAFF. For the CDR3, the DNA is TGTGCCAGCCCCGACAGGGTCGAAACTGAAGCTTTCTTT.

The chain links TRBV12-5 to TRBJ2-1; 12 nucleotides match TRBD2. Losses at the gene ends were 3 bases for V and 7 bases for J; bases not matched to a gene: 10. The CDR3 is 17 amino acids. Germline loops: CDR1 LGHNT, CDR2 FRNRAP. This CDR3 is CASGLTQTSGSWNEQFF. In nucleotides, the CDR3 is TGTGCTAGTGGTTTAACGCAGACTAGCGGGAGTTGGAATGAGCAGTTCTTC.

The V gene is TRBV6-6, the J gene TRBJ1-6; 7 positions match TRBD1. With V trimmed by 6 bases and J by 7 bases, 9 bases remained unmatched. The CDR3 loop spans 15 amino acids. Germline assignment: CDR1 MNHNY and CDR2 SVGAGI (reference sequence). Here the CDR3 DNA reads TGTGCCAGCAGCCTTCTCGGGACAGAGAATTCACCCCTCCACTTT. Protein product: CASSLLGTENSPLHF.

The chain joins TRBV11-3 to TRBJ2-7; D is unclear. The CDR3 runs 11 residues. Germline CDR1 is SGHNT and CDR2 is YENEEA. Trimming took off 8 bases at V and 2 bases at J, with 7 bases between the two ends. CDR3 sequence reads: CASFNTYEQYF. For the CDR3, the DNA is TGTGCCAGCTTTAATACCTACGAGCAGTACTTC.

This clone was seen only once. V gene TRBV19 combines with J gene TRBJ1-4; unclear D gene. This CDR3 has 14 residues. Per germline, CDR1 LNHDA and CDR2 SQIVND (reference sequence). The V and J ends lost 7 bases and 3 bases respectively, with 12 bases between them. Written as DNA, the CDR3 is TGTGCCAGTAAAGCCGGGGTGGCTAATGAAAAACTGTTTTTT. Amino acid sequence: CASKAGVANEKLFF.

V and J are TRBV27 and TRBJ1-2; 7 bases are a match to TRBD1. J lost 4 bases, V lost 6 bases, and 8 bases had no gene match. CDR1 MNHEY and CDR2 SMNVEV come from the germline V gene (reference sequence). The CDR3 has 14 amino acids. Here the CDR3 DNA reads TGTGCCAGCAGACAAACAGGGGCCGGCTATGGCTACACCTTC. It is translated as CASRQTGAGYGYTF.

The chain is built from TRBV6-5 and TRBJ1-6; weak D call: TRBD1 (6 bases). V was clipped by 4 bases and J by 8 bases, with 12 bases between them. This CDR3 is 14 amino acids long. Germline CDR1 and CDR2: MNHEY and SVGAGI. CDR3 sequence (DNA): TGTGCCAGCAGTTTGAACAGGGCGGATTCACCCCTCCACTTT. Its protein is CASSLNRADSPLHF.

The chain carries TRBV29-1 and TRBJ2-1; D remains ambiguous. Germline assignment: CDR1 SQVTM and CDR2 ANQGSEA. The V end was cut by 6 bases, the J end by 3 bases, with 9 bases between. The CDR3 covers 12 residues. CDR3 bases: TGCAGCGTCCAAACGGGCTACAATGAGCAGTTCTTC. Protein sequence: CSVQTGYNEQFF.

The V gene is TRBV6-5, the J gene TRBJ1-6, with 9 bases lining up with TRBD1. V was pared by 5 bases and J by 10 bases, with 9 bases of the junction left unmatched. CDR3 length: 15 residues. The germline V gene encodes CDR1 MNHEY and CDR2 SVGAGI. CDR3 residues: CASSRHRDRVSPLHF. The CDR3 region has the DNA TGTGCCAGCAGTCGCCACCGGGACAGGGTCTCACCCCTCCACTTT.

This clone occurred a few times. This chain joins TRBV5-1 and TRBJ2-3; D remains unclear. The CDR3 covers 14 residues. The germline CDR1 and CDR2 sequences are SGHRS and YFSETQ. V lost 1 base and J 0 bases, leaving 6 bases between the germline ends. CDR3 residues: CASSLILSTDTQYF. The DNA for the CDR3 is TGCGCCAGCAGCTTGATCCTTAGCACAGATACGCAGTATTTT.

V gene TRBV15 combines with J gene TRBJ1-2; D possibly corresponds to TRBD1 (6 bases). The CDR3 has 15 residues. Trimming cost V 3 bases and J 3 bases, with 14 bases left between them. Germline V gene data show CDR1 as LNHNV and CDR2 as YYDKDF (reference sequence). As DNA, the CDR3 is TGTGCCACCAGCAGGGACCACAGGGTTGACTATGGCTACACCTTC. Its translation: CATSRDHRVDYGYTF.

The V and J genes are TRBV11-2 and TRBJ2-1; possibly TRBD1 for D (5 bases). Germline assignment: CDR1 SGHAT and CDR2 FQNNGV. Trimming shortened V by 4 bases and J by 4 bases, and 11 bases separated the two germline ends. The length of the CDR3 is 14 residues. The CDR3 nucleotides are TGTGCCAGCAGCTCCTCTGGGGCGTACAATGAGCAGTTCTTC. It specifies CASSSSGAYNEQFF.

To note about this clone: One junction end disagrees with the germline gene, perhaps due to a read error. The chain has TRBV11-2 and TRBJ2-1; 7 bases line up with TRBD1. The CDR3 covers 11 residues. Per germline, CDR1 SGHAT and CDR2 FQNNGV. This CDR3 reads CASSSRDSRLF. DNA for the CDR3: TGTGCCAGCAGCAGCCGGGACAGCCGGCTCTTC. Filled out from reference TRBV11-2 and TRBJ2-1, the complete variable domain reads EAGVAQSPRYKIIEKRQSVAFWCNPISGHATLYWYQQILGQGPKLLIQFQNNGVVDDSQLPKDRFSAERLKGVDSTLKIQPAKLEDSAVYLCASSSRDSRLFGPGTRLTVL.

The J gene is TRBJ2-7, the V gene TRBV11-1, with 12 bases matching TRBD1. Germline assignment: CDR1 SGHAT and CDR2 FQDESV (reference sequence). With 4 bases clipped from V and 4 bases from J, the junction kept 5 bases outside the gene matches. This CDR3 has 15 residues. CDR3 sequence reads: CASSSRDRGQYEQYF. In nucleotides, the CDR3 is TGTGCCAGCAGCTCCCGGGACAGGGGGCAGTACGAGCAGTACTTC.

The chain joins TRBV15 to TRBJ2-1; the match to TRBD1 covers 9 bases. J lost 7 bases, V lost 4 bases, and 11 bases had no gene match. This CDR3 region has 16 residues. The germline V gene has CDR1 LNHNV and CDR2 YYDKDF (reference sequence). CDR3 sequence (DNA): TGTGCCACCAGCACGTCGGACAGGGGTCGATGGAATGAGCAGTTCTTC. The encoded protein is CATSTSDRGRWNEQFF.

In regard to this clone: The sample holds other DNA sequences that translate to the same CDR3. The chain couples TRBV18 to TRBJ2-2; D may be TRBD2 (6 bases). The V end was cut by 0 bases, the J end by 1 base, with 6 bases between. This CDR3 region has 15 residues. Germline V lookup: CDR1 KGHSH, CDR2 LQKENI. CDR3 in amino acids: CASSPPRGNTGELFF. CDR3 nucleotide sequence: TGTGCCAGCTCACCACCGCGGGGGAACACCGGGGAGCTGTTTTTT.

This clone turned up a few times. This chain connects TRBV9 to TRBJ1-1; D is unclear. This CDR3 contains 14 residues. The germline gives CDR1 SGDLS, CDR2 YYNGEE. V was shortened by 4 bases and J by 5 bases, with 15 bases between the two germline ends. The CDR3 loop is CASSSQASLTEAFF. CDR3 in DNA: TGTGCCAGCAGCTCGCAGGCGTCGCTGACTGAAGCTTTCTTT.

The rearrangement links TRBV28 to TRBJ1-1; tentatively, D is TRBD1 (5 bases). CDR3 length: 14 amino acids. V was clipped by 3 bases and J by 3 bases, with 11 bases between them. Germline CDR1 is MDHEN and CDR2 is SYDVKM. This CDR3 is CASSFAGVHTEAFF. The CDR3 nucleotides read TGTGCCAGCAGTTTTGCGGGGGTGCACACTGAAGCTTTCTTT.

This rearrangement joins TRBV7-6 to TRBJ1-3; a possible D gene is TRBD1 (5 bases). Germline V lookup: CDR1 SGHVS, CDR2 FNYEAQ. The CDR3 has 15 amino acids. Trimming shortened V by 5 bases and J by 0 bases, and 11 bases separated the two germline ends. CDR3 region: CASSPAGGSGNTIYF. The CDR3, as DNA: TGTGCCAGCAGCCCGGCGGGGGGCTCTGGAAACACCATATATTTT.

This chain uses TRBV4-2 with TRBJ2-1, with TRBD2 identical over 11 bases. Per the germline V gene, CDR1 is LGHNA and CDR2 is YNFKEQ. This CDR3 contains 15 residues. Losses at the gene ends were 8 bases for V and 6 bases for J; bases not matched to a gene: 9. The CDR3 DNA reads TGTGCCAGCCTGAGCTTCGGGACTAGCGGCAATGAGCAGTTCTTC. As protein: CASLSFGTSGNEQFF.

The genes are TRBV19 and TRBJ2-5, with TRBD2 matching over 14 bases. J was trimmed by 4 bases and V by 0 bases; bases with no gene match: 4. CDR1 and CDR2 from the germline V gene are LNHDA and SQIVND (reference sequence). The CDR3 length is 17 residues. The CDR3: CASSIDRLAGGRETQYF. CDR3 bases: TGTGCCAGTAGTATAGATCGACTAGCGGGAGGGCGAGAGACCCAGTACTTC.

V usage is TRBV29-1 and J usage is TRBJ1-2; no clear D gene. The V end was cut by 4 bases, the J end by 3 bases, with 9 bases between. CDR1 SQVTM and CDR2 ANQGSEA come from the germline V gene. The CDR3 consists of 12 residues. Written as DNA, the CDR3 is TGCAGCGTTGCGGAGGGTGACTATGGCTACACCTTC. It encodes CSVAEGDYGYTF. The variable domain in full, with the rest retrieved from reference TRBV29-1 and TRBJ1-2, is SAVISQKPSRDICQRGTSLTIQCQVDSQVTMMFWYRQQPGQSLTLIATANQGSEATYESGFVIDKFPISRPNLTFSTLTVSNMSPEDSSIYLCSVAEGDYGYTFGSGTRLTVV.

A word on this clone: The sample contains more than one DNA sequence encoding this CDR3. This chain links TRBV19 with TRBJ1-5, with a weak D call TRBD1 (6 bases). Germline CDR1 reads LNHDA; CDR2 reads SQIVND (reference sequence). V was clipped by 3 bases and J by 7 bases, with 10 bases between them. This CDR3 contains 13 residues. As DNA, the CDR3 is TGTGCCAGTAGTATCAGGGGTGGGCAGCCCCAGCATTTT. Translating gives CASSIRGGQPQHF.

The J gene is TRBJ2-5, the V gene TRBV3-1 (or the pseudogene TRBV3-2); the D gene is possibly TRBD2 (5 bases). V lost 3 bases, J lost 7 bases, and 9 bases lay in between. Germline assignment: CDR1 LGHDT and CDR2 YNNKEL (reference sequence). The CDR3 has 12 residues. The CDR3 loop is CASSQPAGTQYF. CDR3 sequence (DNA): TGTGCCAGCAGCCAGCCCGCGGGGACCCAGTACTTC.

This sequence joins TRBV6-2 or TRBV6-3 and TRBJ2-7, with D maybe TRBD1 (7 bases). Germline V gives CDR1 MNHEY, CDR2 SVGEGT. There are 11 residues in the CDR3. V lost 4 bases and J lost 9, with 10 bases in between. The CDR3 protein is CASSSQGGQYF. The CDR3 DNA sequence: TGTGCCAGCAGTTCCCAGGGGGGGCAGTACTTC.

In this sample, this clone turned up a few times. CDR3 amino acids: CASSLIEGLRDEQYF. CDR3 sequence (DNA): TGTGCCAGCAGCTTGATCGAGGGCCTGAGGGACGAGCAGTACTTC. V gene TRBV5-4 combines with J gene TRBJ2-7, with D possibly matching TRBD2 (5 bases). V shed 1 base and J shed 5 bases, with 16 bases lying between them. The CDR3 has 15 residues. Germline V gene data show CDR1 as SGHNT and CDR2 as YYREEE (reference sequence).

This chain joins TRBV7-2 and TRBJ1-6; the match to TRBD1 covers 7 bases. Germline assignment: CDR1 SGHTA and CDR2 FQGNSA. This CDR3 spans 14 amino acids. V dropped 5 bases and J dropped 10; count of bases not matched to a gene: 8. CDR3 sequence: CASSATGMNSPLHF. The CDR3 region has the DNA TGTGCCAGCAGCGCGACAGGGATGAACTCACCCCTCCACTTT.